The source of this T cell receptor (beta chain) is a study of blood T cells in healthy people across ages. Trimming removed 4 bases from V and 2 bases from J; junction bases left unmatched: 1. Per the germline V gene, CDR1 is ENHRY and CDR2 is SYGVKD. CDR3 length equals 13 residues. It was with a sample-barcoded 5' primer and a J-beta primer mix that a second PCR of roughly 6 to 11 cycles was run. TCRdb independently ran MiXCR on the 5' RACE reads; one entry per CDR3 protein. Counted here are 1.5 million to 2 million distinct CDR3 sequences, roughly 43% occurring once; the ten biggest clones make up under 30%. This clonotype was counted at least ten times.

The TCR originated in a human donor in good health. The chain recombines TRBV10-3 with TRBJ2-5; 7 nucleotides match TRBD2. Sequencing was done on a sample of blood. CDR3 amino acids: CAISGGGQETQYF. CDR3 nucleotide sequence: TGTGCCATCAGTGGGGGAGGGCAAGAGACCCAGTACTTC.